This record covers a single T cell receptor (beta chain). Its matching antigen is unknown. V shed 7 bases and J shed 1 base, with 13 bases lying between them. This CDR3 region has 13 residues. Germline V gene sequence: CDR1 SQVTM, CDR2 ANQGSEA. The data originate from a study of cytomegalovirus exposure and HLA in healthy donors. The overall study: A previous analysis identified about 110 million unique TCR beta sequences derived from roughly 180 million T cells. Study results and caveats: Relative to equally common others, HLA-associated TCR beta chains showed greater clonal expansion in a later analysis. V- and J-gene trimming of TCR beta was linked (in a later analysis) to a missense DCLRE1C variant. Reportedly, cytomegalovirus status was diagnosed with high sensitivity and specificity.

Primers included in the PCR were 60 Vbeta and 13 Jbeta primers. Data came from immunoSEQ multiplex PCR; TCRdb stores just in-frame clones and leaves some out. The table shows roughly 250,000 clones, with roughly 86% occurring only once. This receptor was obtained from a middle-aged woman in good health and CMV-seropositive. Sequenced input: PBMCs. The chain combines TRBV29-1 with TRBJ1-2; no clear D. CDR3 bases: TGCAGCGCTACGTCGTCCGTTAACTATGGCTACACCTTC. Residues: CSATSSVNYGYTF.